These 21 T cell receptor beta chains came from one sample sequenced in a study of blood T cell repertoires in COVID-19. Generated by immunoSEQ multiplex PCR, the TCRdb table keeps only in-frame clones and is missing some. The sample consists of just over 50,000 clones, 86% of them appearing once. Sequenced input: peripheral blood. These receptors all stem from a man aged 70-80 years with acute or convalescent COVID-19.

The V and J genes are TRBV5-4 and TRBJ1-3; the D is unclear. Germline CDR1 SGHNT, CDR2 YYREEE (reference sequence). The CDR3 is 14 residues long. V lost 0 bases, J lost 2 bases, and 6 bases lay in between. This chain's CDR3 is CASSLGGAGNTIYF. CDR3 in DNA: TGTGCCAGCAGCTTGGGGGGAGCTGGAAACACCATATATTTT. Full variable domain (missing parts from reference TRBV5-4 and TRBJ1-3): ETGVTQSPTHLIKTRGQQVTLRCSSQSGHNTVSWYQQALGQGPQFIFQYYREEENGRGNFPPRFSGLQFPNYSSELNVNALELDDSALYLCASSLGGAGNTIYFGEGSWLTVV.

This clone was counted a single time. V gene TRBV19 combines with J gene TRBJ2-1, with 8 positions matching TRBD1. J lost 8 bases, V lost 4 bases, and 13 bases had no gene match. Germline CDR1 LNHDA, CDR2 SQIVND (reference sequence). CDR3 length equals 16 residues. The CDR3 is CASSRKGARGHDEQFF. The CDR3 region has the DNA TGTGCCAGTAGTAGGAAAGGGGCCAGGGGGCACGATGAGCAGTTCTTC.

The chain carries TRBV15 and TRBJ1-1; D call uncertain. CDR1 LNHNV and CDR2 YYDKDF come from the germline V gene (reference sequence). V was pared by 0 bases and J by 4 bases, with 9 bases between. The CDR3 consists of 14 residues. CDR3 residues: CATSRDSSSTEAFF. The CDR3 DNA follows: TGTGCCACCAGCAGAGATTCATCATCCACTGAAGCTTTCTTT.

The gene calls are TRBV5-1 and TRBJ1-1; D gene unclear. V gave up 0 bases and J gave up 4 bases, with 13 bases separating them. The germline CDR1 and CDR2 sequences are SGHRS and YFSETQ. CDR3 length equals 15 residues. The CDR3 DNA follows: TGCGCCAGCAGCTTGGTGTCCGGGGAGGGCACTGAAGCTTTCTTT. The encoded protein is CASSLVSGEGTEAFF.

This clone was detected once. J is TRBJ2-5 and V is TRBV7-6; tentative D call: TRBD1 (6 bases). The CDR3 is 17 amino acids. V was clipped by 2 bases and J by 4 bases, with 20 bases between them. Germline values: CDR1 SGHVS, CDR2 FNYEAQ. The CDR3 DNA is TGTGCCAGCAGCTTATCTGGGGGCAGGGGAAGGCCAGAGACCCAGTACTTC. Translating it yields CASSLSGGRGRPETQYF. Variable domain in full (rest from reference TRBV7-6 and TRBJ2-5): GAGVSQSPRYKVTKRGQDVALRCDPISGHVSLYWYRQALGQGPEFLTYFNYEAQQDKSGLPNDRFSAERPEGSISTLTIQRTEQRDSAMYRCASSLSGGRGRPETQYFGPGTRLLVL.

The V call is TRBV7-9, the J call TRBJ2-3; 13 nucleotides match TRBD2. CDR3 size: 17 residues. With V trimmed by 5 bases and J by 7 bases, 12 bases remained unmatched. Germline CDR1 SEHNR, CDR2 FQNEAQ (reference sequence). The DNA of the CDR3 is TGTGCCAGCAGCACAGACCTACTAGCGGGAGGGTTGAATACGCAGTATTTT. Translating gives CASSTDLLAGGLNTQYF.

V gene TRBV5-1 combines with J gene TRBJ1-4; 9 bases align to TRBD1. This CDR3 contains 14 residues. Trimming took 4 bases from V and 6 from J; bases not matched to a gene: 4. Germline loops: CDR1 SGHRS, CDR2 YFSETQ. The CDR3 DNA sequence: TGCGCCAGCAGCCCGGGACAGGGATATGAAAAACTGTTTTTT. Its protein product is CASSPGQGYEKLFF.

This clone was observed once. V is TRBV29-1 and J is TRBJ1-5; TRBD1 matches at 10 bases. The CDR3 covers 13 residues. Germline CDR1 and CDR2: SQVTM and ANQGSEA. The V gene end was trimmed by 2 bases and the J gene end by 9 bases; junction bases not matched to a gene: 4. This chain's CDR3 is CSVEPGQGMPQHF. DNA for the CDR3: TGCAGCGTTGAACCGGGACAGGGGATGCCCCAGCATTTT.

This clone occurred a few times. V is TRBV5-5 and J is TRBJ1-1; 7 bases line up with TRBD1. CDR1 and CDR2 (germline): SGHKS, YYEKEE (reference sequence). The CDR3 covers 14 residues. J gave up 6 bases and V 4 bases, and 9 bases lay outside the gene matches. The CDR3 is CASSHFGQESEAFF. The CDR3 region has the DNA TGTGCCAGCAGCCACTTCGGACAGGAATCTGAAGCTTTCTTT.

The chain recombines TRBV27 with TRBJ1-4, with a weak D call TRBD1 (5 bases). There are 15 residues in the CDR3. Trimming stripped 3 bases from V and 2 bases from J, with 10 bases between. The germline V gene encodes CDR1 MNHEY and CDR2 SMNVEV (reference sequence). Written as DNA, the CDR3 is TGTGCCAGCAGTTTCCAGGGTAGTACTAATGAAAAACTGTTTTTT. As protein: CASSFQGSTNEKLFF.

The rearrangement links TRBV2 to TRBJ1-6; 11 bases fit TRBD1. Germline trimming cut 6 bases from V and 11 bases from J; bases unmatched to any gene: 6. The germline V gene has CDR1 SNHLY and CDR2 FYNNEI. CDR3 length equals 14 residues. The CDR3 region is CASRDGTGGPPLHF. CDR3 DNA: TGTGCCAGCAGGGATGGGACAGGGGGTCCACCCCTCCACTTT.

This clone was recorded a few times. This chain connects TRBV19 to TRBJ2-7; D perhaps matches TRBD1 (6 bases). The ends were cut back, 4 bases at V and 3 bases at J, with 10 bases in the middle. The CDR3 sequence is 13 residues long. Germline CDR1 LNHDA, CDR2 SQIVND (reference sequence). The CDR3 reads CASSTGESYEQYF. The CDR3, as DNA: TGTGCCAGTAGTACAGGGGAGAGCTACGAGCAGTACTTC.

This clone was detected once. The chain is built from TRBV5-4 and TRBJ1-4; 7 nucleotides line up with TRBD1. Per germline, CDR1 SGHNT and CDR2 YYREEE (reference sequence). Unmatched junction bases numbered 8, after V lost 4 bases and J lost 8 bases. There are 14 residues in the CDR3. CDR3 DNA sequence: TGTGCCAGCAGCCCAGACAGGGATCAGGAAAAACTGTTTTTT. Protein sequence: CASSPDRDQEKLFF.

The chain joins TRBV2 to TRBJ1-3; 7 bases are shared with TRBD1. J gave up 2 bases and V 8 bases, and 6 bases lay outside the gene matches. Germline CDR1 reads SNHLY; CDR2 reads FYNNEI. The CDR3 has 14 residues. The CDR3 region has the DNA TGTGCCAGCCAGGGACAGAAGGCTGGAAACACCATATATTTT. Protein sequence: CASQGQKAGNTIYF.

This clone was recorded once. The V and J genes are TRBV9 and TRBJ1-4; TRBD1 might be the D (5 bases). Trimming removed 3 bases from V and 8 bases from J, with 8 bases in between. The CDR3 loop spans 12 amino acids. Germline CDR1 and CDR2: SGDLS and YYNGEE. The CDR3 bases are TGTGCCAGCAGCGAGCCAGGGGAAAAACTGTTTTTT. Its translation: CASSEPGEKLFF.

The chain links TRBV28 to TRBJ2-5; 9 nucleotides align to TRBD1. Germline assignment: CDR1 MDHEN and CDR2 SYDVKM. The CDR3 totals 14 residues. V shed 5 bases, J shed 4 bases, and the junction held 5 bases outside the gene matches. The CDR3 reads CASSAGQGGETQYF. The CDR3 nucleotides read TGTGCCAGCAGTGCGGGACAGGGAGGAGAGACCCAGTACTTC.

The genes are TRBV10-3 and TRBJ2-5, with D perhaps matching TRBD1 (5 bases). Per the germline V gene, CDR1 is ENHRY and CDR2 is SYGVKD. The V end was cut by 2 bases, the J end by 5 bases, with 15 bases between. CDR3 length: 15 amino acids. This CDR3 is CAISEGASSGETQYF. In nucleotides, the CDR3 is TGTGCCATCAGTGAGGGGGCGAGCTCAGGGGAGACCCAGTACTTC.

This chain uses TRBV5-1 with TRBJ1-1; no clear D gene. Trimming stripped 4 bases from V and 5 bases from J, with 21 bases between. CDR3 size: 16 residues. Germline V gene data show CDR1 as SGHRS and CDR2 as YFSETQ. The CDR3 loop is CASSPQGPAGRTEAFF. The CDR3 bases are TGCGCCAGCAGCCCTCAAGGGCCAGCCGGGAGGACTGAAGCTTTCTTT.

The chain couples TRBV7-8 to TRBJ2-7, with TRBD1 matching 10 bases. The germline CDR1 and CDR2 sequences are SGHVS and FQNEAQ. V shed 5 bases, J shed 5 bases, and the junction held 6 bases outside the gene matches. The CDR3 sequence is 14 residues long. Written as DNA, the CDR3 is TGTGCCAGCAGCAAGGGACAGGGGACGGACGAGCAGTACTTC. This codes for CASSKGQGTDEQYF.

This clone was picked up a small number of times. The chain is built from TRBV15 and TRBJ2-2; TRBD2 agrees at 14 bases. Germline loops: CDR1 LNHNV, CDR2 YYDKDF (reference sequence). Unmatched junction bases numbered 2, after V lost 1 base and J lost 7 bases. The CDR3 spans 16 residues. For the CDR3, the DNA is TGTGCCACCAGCAGAGCAGGGACTAGCGGGAGCGGGGAGCTGTTTTTT. Its translation is CATSRAGTSGSGELFF.

This chain uses TRBV2 with TRBJ2-3; possibly TRBD2 for D (7 bases). Germline lookup yields CDR1 SNHLY and CDR2 FYNNEI. Deletions cut 2 bases from V and 6 bases from J, with 18 bases between. The CDR3 totals 16 residues. CDR3 sequence reads: CASSESRGRAIDTQYF. The DNA for the CDR3 is TGTGCCAGCAGTGAATCGAGGGGGAGGGCCATTGATACGCAGTATTTT.